The 24 T cell receptor beta chains listed next were all sequenced from one sample in a study of shared clonotypes between healthy human individuals. Some clones are missing from TCRdb's copy, which holds only in-frame ones; the method was immunoSEQ multiplex PCR. The sample lists about 2.2 million clones, 93% occurring once. CD45RO-negative, CCR7-positively selected cells formed the naive CD8 fraction, excluding terminally differentiated effector memory CD45RA+ cells. The sample consisted of naive CD8+ T cells from PBMCs. The receptors originated from a man younger than 30 in good health. Some clones in this sample may be carry-over from other donors' samples.

The gene calls are TRBV7-9 and TRBJ2-5, with D possibly being TRBD1 or TRBD2 (5 bases each). Germline V gene data show CDR1 as SEHNR and CDR2 as FQNEAQ (reference sequence). V gave up 5 bases and J gave up 1 base, with 14 bases separating them. The CDR3 loop spans 15 amino acids. Written as DNA, the CDR3 is TGTGCCAGCAGCCATAACCGGGACCCCCAAGAGACCCAGTACTTC. This gives the protein CASSHNRDPQETQYF.

J is TRBJ2-1 and V is TRBV5-4; 11 bases map to TRBD2. CDR1 is SGHNT and CDR2 is YYREEE in the germline V gene (reference sequence). This CDR3 comprises 15 residues. V lost 3 bases to trimming and J lost 7 bases; unmatched junction nucleotides: 6. The CDR3 nucleotides are TGTGCCAGCAGCTATAGCGGGAGGGCCTTGAATGAGCAGTTCTTC. Its translation is CASSYSGRALNEQFF. Based on the CDR3 plus reference TRBV5-4 and TRBJ2-1, the full variable domain is ETGVTQSPTHLIKTRGQQVTLRCSSQSGHNTVSWYQQALGQGPQFIFQYYREEENGRGNFPPRFSGLQFPNYSSELNVNALELDDSALYLCASSYSGRALNEQFFGPGTRLTVL.

The chain uses TRBV28 and TRBJ2-7; 12 nucleotides match TRBD2. From germline, CDR1 is MDHEN and CDR2 SYDVKM. Germline trimming cut 3 bases from V and 2 bases from J; bases unmatched to any gene: 2. The CDR3 spans 15 residues. CDR3 in amino acids: CASSFLAGGPYEQYF. CDR3 DNA sequence: TGTGCCAGCAGTTTTCTAGCGGGAGGGCCCTACGAGCAGTACTTC.

The gene calls are TRBV9 and TRBJ2-1; 15 bases agree with TRBD2. This CDR3 region has 17 residues. Germline lookup yields CDR1 SGDLS and CDR2 YYNGEE. Trimming removed 4 bases from V and 12 bases from J; junction bases left unmatched: 14. CDR3 bases: TGTGCCAGCAGCCCAAACCTTGGACTAGCGGGAGGGGTGGGGCAGTTCTTC. Its protein product is CASSPNLGLAGGVGQFF.

Comment on this clone: This specimen includes other DNA sequences encoding the same CDR3. The CDR3 reads CASSLRGATYEQYF. In DNA form, the CDR3 reads TGTGCCAGCAGCCTACGAGGGGCTACCTACGAGCAGTACTTC. The genes are TRBV7-9 and TRBJ2-7; TRBD1 or TRBD2 may be the D gene (5 bases each). Germline V gene sequence: CDR1 SEHNR, CDR2 FQNEAQ (reference sequence). The length of the CDR3 is 14 residues. Trimming removed 5 bases from V and 2 bases from J, with 13 bases in between.

The chain joins TRBV4-1 to TRBJ2-7; TRBD1 matches 9 bases. The V gene's germline CDR1 is MGHRA and CDR2 YSYEKL. This CDR3 has 15 residues. With V trimmed by 5 bases and J by 2 bases, 7 bases remained unmatched. The CDR3, as DNA: TGCGCCAGCAGCTCAAACGACAGGGGGACCTACGAGCAGTACTTC. Protein product: CASSSNDRGTYEQYF.

This chain links TRBV5-1 with TRBJ2-7; D not certain. Per the germline V gene, CDR1 is SGHRS and CDR2 is YFSETQ. The CDR3 is made up of 13 amino acids. V was pared by 0 bases and J by 6 bases, with 10 bases between. The CDR3 loop reads CASSLAGSLEQYF. The CDR3 DNA reads as TGCGCCAGCAGCTTGGCAGGTTCCCTCGAGCAGTACTTC.

This clone was observed a single time. The rearrangement joins TRBV5-5 to TRBJ1-5, with D hard to call. The CDR3 is made up of 16 amino acids. The V and J ends lost 0 bases and 5 bases respectively, with 15 bases between them. CDR1 and CDR2 from the germline V gene are SGHKS and YYEKEE (reference sequence). The CDR3 DNA reads TGTGCCAGCAGCTTGGCCGGCAACAGCGATTATCAGCCCCAGCATTTT. Translated: CASSLAGNSDYQPQHF.

V and J are TRBV7-9 and TRBJ2-1; D gene ambiguous. There are 15 residues in the CDR3. Germline V gives CDR1 SEHNR, CDR2 FQNEAQ (reference sequence). The V and J ends lost 1 base and 0 bases respectively, with 7 bases between them. The CDR3: CASSLGVISYNEQFF. CDR3 DNA: TGTGCCAGCAGCTTAGGCGTTATCTCCTACAATGAGCAGTTCTTC.

This sequence joins TRBV6-1 and TRBJ2-3; either TRBD1 or TRBD2 may fit D (6 bases each). The CDR3 sequence is 15 residues long. Looked up from germline, CDR1 is MNHNS and CDR2 is SASEGT. The ends were cut back, 6 bases at V and 0 bases at J, with 13 bases in the middle. The CDR3 sequence: CASSMRDTSTDTQYF. DNA for the CDR3: TGTGCCAGCAGCATGCGGGACACTAGCACAGATACGCAGTATTTT.

The V gene is TRBV5-1, the J gene TRBJ1-1; TRBD1 aligns across 11 bases. The germline V gene encodes CDR1 SGHRS and CDR2 YFSETQ. The CDR3 is 15 amino acids. V shed 6 bases, J shed 4 bases, and the junction held 8 bases outside the gene matches. The CDR3 region is CASNQWTGGFTEAFF. CDR3 nucleotide sequence: TGCGCCAGCAATCAGTGGACAGGGGGCTTCACTGAAGCTTTCTTT.

The V call is TRBV7-9, the J call TRBJ2-1; D uncertain. Trimming cost V 6 bases and J 2 bases, with 14 bases left between them. The CDR3 totals 15 residues. From germline, CDR1 is SEHNR and CDR2 FQNEAQ (reference sequence). The CDR3 nucleotides read TGTGCCAGCAGTATACCCGCAATTACCTACAATGAGCAGTTCTTC. Translation gives CASSIPAITYNEQFF.

This chain joins TRBV30 and TRBJ1-1; a possible D gene is TRBD1 (6 bases). The CDR3 consists of 13 residues. Trimming removed 8 bases from V and 4 bases from J, with 17 bases in between. Germline V lookup: CDR1 GTSNPN, CDR2 SVGIG (reference sequence). The CDR3 coding sequence is TGTGCCACCTCAGGGGATGCGGGCACTGAAGCTTTCTTT. Its protein product is CATSGDAGTEAFF.

The V call is TRBV11-2, the J call TRBJ2-1, with 14 bases lining up with TRBD2. The CDR3 contains 18 residues. CDR1 SGHAT and CDR2 FQNNGV come from the germline V gene. V lost 1 base and J lost 5; bases outside the gene matches: 7. For the CDR3, the DNA is TGTGCCAGCAGCTTAGGAAGACTAGCGGGAGGGCCTAACAATGAGCAGTTCTTC. It codes for CASSLGRLAGGPNNEQFF.

The rearrangement links TRBV29-1 to TRBJ2-1; D may be TRBD2 (5 bases). The germline V and J ends were trimmed by 3 bases and 8 bases, with 14 bases remaining between them. CDR1 SQVTM and CDR2 ANQGSEA come from the germline V gene. The CDR3 length is 13 residues. CDR3 nucleotide sequence: TGCAGCGTTGATGGAGGAGCCGGGTATGAGCAGTTCTTC. It is translated as CSVDGGAGYEQFF.

The chain joins TRBV7-9 to TRBJ2-5; tentatively, D is TRBD1 or TRBD2 (5 bases each). V lost 4 bases, J lost 1 base, and 16 bases lay in between. CDR3 size: 16 residues. Per the germline V gene, CDR1 is SEHNR and CDR2 is FQNEAQ (reference sequence). CDR3 protein: CASSSRDARFQETQYF. CDR3 bases: TGTGCCAGCAGCTCCAGGGACGCCCGCTTCCAAGAGACCCAGTACTTC.

The V call is TRBV28, the J call TRBJ2-7; the match to TRBD2 covers 11 bases. The J segment lost 3 bases and the V segment lost 5 bases, leaving 9 bases of the junction unmatched. The CDR3 runs to 16 residues. Germline values: CDR1 MDHEN, CDR2 SYDVKM. The DNA of the CDR3 is TGTGCCAGCAGTGCCGCTAGCGGGGGGAATTACTACGAGCAGTACTTC. Residues: CASSAASGGNYYEQYF.

This clone came up once. This chain uses TRBV10-3 with TRBJ2-7, with 8 bases that match TRBD2. With 0 bases clipped from V and 3 bases from J, the junction kept 4 bases outside the gene matches. This CDR3 spans 15 amino acids. The germline V gene encodes CDR1 ENHRY and CDR2 SYGVKD. CDR3 in DNA: TGTGCCATCAGTGAGTCTGCGGCGGGAGGCTACGAGCAGTACTTC. It yields the protein CAISESAAGGYEQYF.

The rearrangement uses TRBV5-8 and TRBJ1-1; D is ambiguous. The germline CDR1 and CDR2 sequences are SGHTS and YDEGEE. The CDR3 is 14 amino acids. Trimming removed 4 bases at V and 0 bases at J, with 10 bases between. The CDR3 loop reads CASSQTAVNTEAFF. In nucleotides, the CDR3 is TGTGCCAGCAGCCAAACCGCGGTGAACACTGAAGCTTTCTTT.

A single count supports this clone. The chain is built from TRBV6-5 and TRBJ2-5, with 13 positions matching TRBD2. Germline trimming cut 7 bases from V and 11 bases from J; bases unmatched to any gene: 13. CDR3 length: 15 amino acids. Germline V gene lookup returns CDR1 MNHEY and CDR2 SVGAGI. The CDR3 here is CASKYGTSGNREQYF. The CDR3 DNA sequence: TGTGCCAGCAAATACGGGACTAGCGGGAACAGGGAGCAGTACTTC.

V usage is TRBV9 and J usage is TRBJ2-3, with D possibly TRBD2 on 5 matching bases. There are 17 residues in the CDR3. Germline V gene sequence: CDR1 SGDLS, CDR2 YYNGEE. The V end lost 2 bases, the J end lost 4 bases, and 20 bases lay between the germline ends. The CDR3 protein is CASSVGIGELRSDTQYF. The DNA of the CDR3 is TGTGCCAGCAGCGTGGGGATCGGGGAACTCAGGTCAGATACGCAGTATTTT.

The rearrangement uses TRBV28 and TRBJ2-5; 10 bases fit TRBD2. The V segment lost 4 bases and the J segment 5 bases; nucleotides outside the gene matches: 4. CDR3 length: 14 residues. In germline, CDR1 is MDHEN, CDR2 SYDVKM. The CDR3 DNA reads TGTGCCAGCAGTTCCAGCGGGAGGGAGGAGACCCAGTACTTC. This codes for CASSSSGREETQYF.

V gene TRBV11-2 combines with J gene TRBJ2-1; 10 bases align to TRBD2. The CDR3 runs 14 residues. Germline V gene data show CDR1 as SGHAT and CDR2 as FQNNGV. V lost 3 bases, J lost 5 bases, and 1 base stayed unmatched. CDR3 sequence (DNA): TGTGCCAGCAGCTTCACTAGCGGGGACAATGAGCAGTTCTTC. Amino acid sequence: CASSFTSGDNEQFF.

A note on this clone: This sample also contains other DNA sequences that code for the same CDR3. The V and J genes are TRBV27 and TRBJ2-7; unclear D gene. From germline, CDR1 is MNHEY and CDR2 SMNVEV (reference sequence). The CDR3 has 13 amino acids. V lost 2 bases to trimming and J lost 3 bases, with 8 bases between them. The DNA for the CDR3 is TGTGCCAGCAGTTTAGGGTCACTCTACGAGCAGTACTTC. Its protein product is CASSLGSLYEQYF.